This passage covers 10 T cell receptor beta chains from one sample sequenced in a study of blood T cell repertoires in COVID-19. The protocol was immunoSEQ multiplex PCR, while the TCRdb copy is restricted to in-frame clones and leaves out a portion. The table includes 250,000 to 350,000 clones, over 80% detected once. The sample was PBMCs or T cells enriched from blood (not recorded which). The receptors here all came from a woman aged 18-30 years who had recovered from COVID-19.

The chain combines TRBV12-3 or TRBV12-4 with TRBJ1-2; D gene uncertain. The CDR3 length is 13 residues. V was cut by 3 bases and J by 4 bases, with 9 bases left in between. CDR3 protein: CASSLSGLYGYTF. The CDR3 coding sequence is TGTGCCAGCAGTTTGAGTGGGCTCTATGGCTACACCTTC.

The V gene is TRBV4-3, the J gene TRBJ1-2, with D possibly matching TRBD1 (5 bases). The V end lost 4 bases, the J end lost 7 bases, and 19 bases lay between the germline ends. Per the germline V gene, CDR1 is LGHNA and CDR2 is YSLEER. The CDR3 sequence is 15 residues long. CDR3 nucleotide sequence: TGCGCCAGCAGCCCTCAGGGTCCTCATTCTAGTGGCTACACCTTC. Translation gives CASSPQGPHSSGYTF.

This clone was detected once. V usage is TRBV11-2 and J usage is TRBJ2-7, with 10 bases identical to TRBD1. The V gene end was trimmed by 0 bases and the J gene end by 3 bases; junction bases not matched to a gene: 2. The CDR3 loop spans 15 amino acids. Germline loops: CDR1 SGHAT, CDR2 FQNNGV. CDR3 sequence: CASSLDRTGGYEQYF. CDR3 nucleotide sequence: TGTGCCAGCAGCTTAGATCGGACAGGGGGCTACGAGCAGTACTTC.

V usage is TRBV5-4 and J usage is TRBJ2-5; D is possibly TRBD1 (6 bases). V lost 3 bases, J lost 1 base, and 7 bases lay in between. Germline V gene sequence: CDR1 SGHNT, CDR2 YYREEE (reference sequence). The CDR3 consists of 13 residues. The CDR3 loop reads CASSSRGQETQYF. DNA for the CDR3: TGTGCCAGCAGCTCCAGGGGCCAAGAGACCCAGTACTTC.

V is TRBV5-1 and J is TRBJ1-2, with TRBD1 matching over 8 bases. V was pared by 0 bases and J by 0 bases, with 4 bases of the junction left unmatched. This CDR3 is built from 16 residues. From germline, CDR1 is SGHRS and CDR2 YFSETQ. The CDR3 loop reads CASSLGQGSPNYGYTF. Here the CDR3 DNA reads TGCGCCAGCAGCTTGGGACAGGGGTCCCCTAACTATGGCTACACCTTC.

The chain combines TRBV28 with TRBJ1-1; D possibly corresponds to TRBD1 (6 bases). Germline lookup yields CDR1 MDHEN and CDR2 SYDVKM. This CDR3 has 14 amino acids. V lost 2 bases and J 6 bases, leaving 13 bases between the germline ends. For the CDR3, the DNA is TGTGCCAGCAGTTTACTCCACAGGGTCCCTGAAGCTTTCTTT. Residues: CASSLLHRVPEAFF.

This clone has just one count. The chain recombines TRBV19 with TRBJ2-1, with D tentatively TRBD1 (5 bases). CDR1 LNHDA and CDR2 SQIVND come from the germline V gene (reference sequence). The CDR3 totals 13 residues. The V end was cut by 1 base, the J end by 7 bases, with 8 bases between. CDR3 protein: CASSIGGGNEQFF. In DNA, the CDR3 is TGTGCCAGTAGTATAGGGGGCGGAAATGAGCAGTTCTTC.

The CDR3 bases are TGTGCCAGCAGTCCCGGGGGACAGGGGAATTACAATGAGCAGTTCTTC. This translates into CASSPGGQGNYNEQFF. The chain recombines TRBV28 with TRBJ2-1; 10 bases are shared with TRBD1. The CDR3 extends over 16 amino acids. Germline-derived CDR1 and CDR2 are MDHEN and SYDVKM. J gave up 4 bases and V 5 bases, and 8 bases lay outside the gene matches.

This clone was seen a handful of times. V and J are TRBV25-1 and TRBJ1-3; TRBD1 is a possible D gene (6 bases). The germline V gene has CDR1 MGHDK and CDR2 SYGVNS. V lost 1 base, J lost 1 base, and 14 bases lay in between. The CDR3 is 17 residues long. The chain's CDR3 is CASSELLDSLSGNTIYF. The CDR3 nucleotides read TGTGCCAGCAGTGAATTATTGGACAGCCTTTCTGGAAACACCATATATTTT.

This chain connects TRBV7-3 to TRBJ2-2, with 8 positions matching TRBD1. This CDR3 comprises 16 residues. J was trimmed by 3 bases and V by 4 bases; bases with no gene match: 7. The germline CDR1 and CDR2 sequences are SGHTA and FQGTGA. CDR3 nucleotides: TGTGCCAGCAGCTCCGCAGGGGGCCGGGACACCGGGGAGCTGTTTTTT. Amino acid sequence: CASSSAGGRDTGELFF.